This TCR beta chain is from a study of CD8 T cells in Susac syndrome. Overall study findings and caveats: CD8+ clonal expansion in Susac was maximal in TEMRA cells and in active patients. The study identified about seventeen and five Susac-specific public clones in total CD8+ and CD8+ TEMRA repertoires.

Negative isolation was applied to CD8+ and CD4+ T cells, and FACS enrichment was applied to TEMRA cells. Germline CDR1 is SGDLS and CDR2 is YYNGEE. This CDR3 is 15 amino acids long. J gave up 6 bases and V 5 bases, and 8 bases lay outside the gene matches. As concerns this clonotype: The antigen is not known.

Random hexamers served to reverse transcribe about 0.45 to 1 ug RNA. Multiplex immunoSEQ PCR targeted 54 Vbeta and 13 Jbeta TCR beta segments. TCRdb redid the calling of the immunoSEQ multiplex PCR reads with MiXCR, one entry per CDR3 protein. The sample carries 120,000 or so distinct CDR3 sequences, about 95% recorded once. The material sequenced was CD8+ T cells from PBMCs. This sequence joins TRBV9 and TRBJ2-1; 10 bases align to TRBD2. The sequence came from a human donor with Susac syndrome. CDR3 nucleotides: TGTGCCAGCAGTCCGAGCGGGGGGGCTGGCAATGAGCAGTTCTTC. It is translated as CASSPSGGAGNEQFF.